What follows describes a single T cell receptor (beta chain). These data belong to a study of cytotoxic CD8 clonotypes in ibrutinib-treated CLL. Background on the study: Patients attained some 24 partial and 2 complete responses; at median 68 months, 14 remained remitted while approximately twelve progressed.

The data were produced by immunoSEQ multiplex PCR, yet TCRdb's version contains in-frame clones alone and is incomplete. Altogether around 77,000 clones are present, 80% being singletons, with the ten largest covering 7.7%. V dropped 8 bases and J dropped 5; count of bases not matched to a gene: 6. Germline assignment: CDR1 MGHDK and CDR2 SYGVNS. This CDR3 is 14 amino acids long. The receptor comes from a human donor with chronic lymphocytic leukemia. The chain recombines TRBV25-1 with TRBJ1-6, with TRBD1 matching 7 bases. This material consisted of PBMCs, taken at disease progression, from a patient treated with ibrutinib. CDR3 nucleotides: TGTGCCAGCCAGACGGGACAGCATAATTCACCCCTCCACTTT. Encoded protein: CASQTGQHNSPLHF.